The TCR beta chain under discussion was sequenced for a study of CD8+ T cells in alopecia areata (dated by TCRdb to the late 2010s). Broadly, across the study: The treated patients, all with moderate-to-severe alopecia areata, were enrolled in an open-label pilot trial of oral tofacitinib given at 5 to 10 mg twice daily. Patients stayed on tofacitinib for 6 to 18 months and then had 6 months of follow-up off drug so that delayed response and recurrence could be assessed. In treated patients, disease severity was measured using the SALT score, which gives the percentage of scalp surface area affected. In both human patients and the C3H/HeJ mouse model, the study applied high-throughput TCRbeta sequencing to look at T cell clonal expansion in alopecia areata. In humans, TCRbeta sequencing was performed on scalp tissue and on sorted CD4+ and CD8+ peripheral blood T cells from healthy controls and from patients with patchy or totalis/universalis alopecia areata. Tofacitinib-treated patients had biopsies at baseline and at 4 and 24 weeks of treatment, with a later scalp biopsy in several patients. Scalp clonality was compared across normal scalp (n=4), patchy alopecia areata scalp (n=8), and alopecia totalis/universalis scalp (n=8). The RNA source kit depended on sample type: the PAXgene miRNA kit for fixed scalp, the miRNeasy kit for PBMCs, and the RNeasy kit for mouse skin. TCRbeta CDR3 regions were amplified by immunoSEQ multiplex PCR with 35 Vbeta forward and 13 Jbeta reverse primers. The study at large found these results: TCR sequences shared between patients were less clear than in mice, possibly partly because of HLA diversity in the patient population. Because the treated cohort was small and included a single nonresponder, larger studies are needed to assess links between baseline CD8+ expansion and response. Many expanded lesional clones were found to persist in scalp and blood during tofacitinib treatment, and relapse after treatment cessation may be partly explained by this persistence. Tofacitinib significantly lowered scalp clonality and the number of expanded CD8+ clones among the top 100 scalp clones. Scalp TCR repertoire analysis is complicated because resident alphabeta T cells in normal human skin are also sequenced, whereas mouse skin is dominated by gammadelta T cells. Compared with normal scalp, lesional scalp, particularly in alopecia totalis/universalis, had higher clonality and more expanded CD8+ clones, which suggests antigenic drive.

This clone was seen many times. The target of this receptor is not known. Base quality data are lacking; no much larger clone is found one base away. The library was made by the immunoSEQ multiplex PCR assay. RNA was extracted from all samples and reverse transcribed into cDNA as template for TCR sequencing. First-strand cDNA was synthesized using SuperScript III with a 2:1 mix of oligo-dT and random hexamers. Amplification bias was assessed with a synthetic immune receptor repertoire, and residual bias was removed computationally. As for the original processing: After raw reads were preprocessed to remove errors, the CDR3 was defined following IMGT conventions as running from the conserved cysteine to phenylalanine. Clonality was computed by normalizing Shannon entropy by log2 of the number of productive unique TCRs and subtracting the result from 1. Scalp TCRbeta sequences were cross-referenced with sorted blood CD4 and CD8 repertoires so that the CD4 or CD8 identity of scalp clones could be inferred. The table was pulled from immuneACCESS by TCRdb, which kept in-frame rearrangements only. Such tables lose some clones; where checked, under half of the loss comes from unresolved V genes, and the rest has no known cause. V, J and clone size are those of that table, while D and trimming were read from the DNA. Present in this sample are about 190,000 clones, around three fifths of which were seen just once. Roughly 1.3% of the sample rests with the top ten.

The sample's treatment or condition label is to be understood as: oral pan-JAK inhibitor, 5-10 mg twice daily. Lesional scalp punch biopsies and peripheral blood were obtained from alopecia areata patients. PBMCs were isolated by density centrifugation and stained for CD3, CD4 and CD8, and CD4+ and CD8+ T cells were sorted on a FACSAria. The starting material was CD4+ T cells sorted from blood, obtained at roughly week 49, from a patient treated with tofacitinib. This clonotype was obtained from a human donor with alopecia areata.

CDR3 region: CASSQELQGSSYNSPLHF. The nucleotides read TGCGCCAGCAGCCAAGAACTACAGGGCAGCTCCTATAATTCACCCCTCCACTTT. The chain joins TRBV4-3 to TRBJ1-6; TRBD1 is a weak D gene call, 6 bases matching. The CDR1 and CDR2 encoded by the germline V gene are LGHNA and YSLEER. V is clipped by 0 bases and J by 0 bases, and the sequence between their germline boundaries is 12 bases long. Taken from cysteine to phenylalanine, the CDR3 has 18 residues. This entry keeps only the CDR3 DNA: 54 bases, framed from base 1.